A selection of T cell receptor beta chains follows, all from one sample in a study of shared clonotypes between healthy human individuals. Generated by immunoSEQ multiplex PCR, the TCRdb table keeps only in-frame clones and is missing some. The sample shows about 2.5 million clones, around 93% of them seen only once. Sequencing was carried out using naive CD4+ T cells from PBMCs. The receptors derive from a man younger than 35 in good health. Some clones in this sample may be carry-over from other donors' samples. Both conserved end residues are part of each CDR3. A D gene is named only where the DNA matches it firmly. Size values are once, few and many counts, or a class for expanded clones, and some rows have none.

D gene: TRBD1; clone size: .; V gene: TRBV28; J gene: TRBJ2-7; CDR3 protein: CASSTGGSYEQYF; CDR3 DNA: TGTGCCAGCAGCACAGGGGGCTCCTACGAGCAGTACTTC
D gene: TRBD2; clone size: .; V gene: TRBV7-2; J gene: TRBJ2-3; CDR3 protein: CASSLAAGAGDTQYF; CDR3 DNA: TGTGCCAGCAGCTTAGCCGCGGGAGCGGGAGATACGCAGTATTTT
D gene: .; clone size: .; V gene: TRBV18; J gene: TRBJ1-3; CDR3 protein: CASSPARSYAVSGNTIYF; CDR3 DNA: TGTGCCAGCTCACCTGCTCGTAGTTACGCAGTCTCTGGAAACACCATATATTTT
D gene: .; clone size: .; V gene: TRBV29-1; J gene: TRBJ1-3; CDR3 protein: CSGLRGNTIYF; CDR3 DNA: TGCAGCGGACTTCGGGGAAACACCATATATTTT
D gene: .; clone size: .; V gene: TRBV7-6; J gene: TRBJ2-7; CDR3 protein: CASRPGQTSSYEQYF; CDR3 DNA: TGTGCCAGCAGACCCGGACAGACGTCCTCCTACGAGCAGTACTTC
D gene: .; clone size: .; V gene: TRBV5-1; J gene: TRBJ2-1; CDR3 protein: CASSLEWGWEQFF; CDR3 DNA: TGCGCCAGCAGCTTGGAGTGGGGCTGGGAGCAGTTCTTC
D gene: .; clone size: once; V gene: TRBV7-9; J gene: TRBJ1-3; CDR3 protein: CASSDPAAPGNTIYF; CDR3 DNA: TGTGCCAGCAGCGACCCGGCGGCTCCTGGAAACACCATATATTTT
D gene: TRBD1; clone size: .; V gene: TRBV18; J gene: TRBJ2-7; CDR3 protein: CASNNRDSIYEQYF; CDR3 DNA: TGTGCCAGCAATAACCGGGACAGTATTTACGAGCAGTACTTC
D gene: .; clone size: once; V gene: TRBV7-9; J gene: TRBJ2-7; CDR3 protein: CASSLGPRGSSYEQYF; CDR3 DNA: TGTGCCAGCAGTCTGGGCCCCCGGGGTTCGTCCTACGAGCAGTACTTC
D gene: TRBD1; clone size: .; V gene: TRBV19; J gene: TRBJ1-2; CDR3 protein: CASSIDPFGTGERITYYGYTF; CDR3 DNA: TGTGCCAGTAGTATAGATCCGTTCGGGACAGGGGAAAGGATCACTTACTATGGCTACACCTTC
D gene: TRBD1; clone size: once; V gene: TRBV9; J gene: TRBJ2-2; CDR3 protein: CASSANVGRQGKTVDTGELFF; CDR3 DNA: TGTGCCAGCAGCGCCAACGTTGGGAGACAGGGAAAGACCGTGGACACCGGGGAGCTGTTTTTT
D gene: TRBD2; clone size: .; V gene: TRBV5-1; J gene: TRBJ2-1; CDR3 protein: CASSTSGYNEQFF; CDR3 DNA: TGCGCCAGCAGCACTAGCGGGTACAATGAGCAGTTCTTC
D gene: TRBD1; clone size: .; V gene: TRBV5-1; J gene: TRBJ1-3; CDR3 protein: CASSPGQGSSGNTIYF; CDR3 DNA: TGCGCCAGCAGCCCTGGACAGGGGTCCTCTGGAAACACCATATATTTT
D gene: .; clone size: .; V gene: TRBV7-9; J gene: TRBJ1-2; CDR3 protein: CASSLAGNYGYTF; CDR3 DNA: TGTGCCAGCAGCTTGGCGGGGAACTATGGCTACACCTTC
D gene: TRBD2; clone size: .; V gene: TRBV7-2; J gene: TRBJ2-3; CDR3 protein: CASSSPQGGSGRITDTQYF; CDR3 DNA: TGTGCCAGCAGCTCTCCCCAAGGGGGTAGCGGGAGGATCACAGATACGCAGTATTTT
D gene: TRBD1; clone size: .; V gene: TRBV5-1; J gene: TRBJ2-2; CDR3 protein: CASSFAGQGNTGELFF; CDR3 DNA: TGCGCCAGCAGCTTTGCGGGACAGGGAAACACCGGGGAGCTGTTTTTT
D gene: .; clone size: .; V gene: TRBV6-1; J gene: TRBJ2-7; CDR3 protein: CASSPGTGAIYEQYF; CDR3 DNA: TGTGCCAGCAGCCCCGGGACGGGGGCGATCTACGAGCAGTACTTC
D gene: TRBD1; clone size: .; V gene: TRBV30; J gene: TRBJ1-4; CDR3 protein: CAWRRGTGGLNEKLFF; CDR3 DNA: TGTGCCTGGAGACGAGGGACAGGGGGACTTAATGAAAAACTGTTTTTT
D gene: .; clone size: .; V gene: TRBV28; J gene: TRBJ2-2; CDR3 protein: CASRARIYTGELFF; CDR3 DNA: TGTGCCAGCAGGGCAAGGATATACACCGGGGAGCTGTTTTTT
D gene: TRBD2; clone size: .; V gene: TRBV19; J gene: TRBJ2-1; CDR3 protein: CASSIGLLAGEGFNEQFF; CDR3 DNA: TGTGCCAGTAGTATTGGGTTACTAGCGGGAGAGGGGTTCAATGAGCAGTTCTTC
D gene: TRBD2; clone size: .; V gene: TRBV7-2; J gene: TRBJ2-2; CDR3 protein: CASSLGGTSGSGFGELFF; CDR3 DNA: TGTGCCAGCAGCTTAGGAGGGACTAGCGGGAGCGGGTTCGGGGAGCTGTTTTTT
D gene: TRBD1; clone size: .; V gene: TRBV5-1; J gene: TRBJ2-2; CDR3 protein: CASSLTGGDTGELFF; CDR3 DNA: TGCGCCAGCAGCCTGACAGGGGGCGACACCGGGGAGCTGTTTTTT
D gene: .; clone size: .; V gene: TRBV28; J gene: TRBJ2-5; CDR3 protein: CASRANQETQYF; CDR3 DNA: TGTGCCAGCAGGGCTAACCAAGAGACCCAGTACTTC
D gene: TRBD2; clone size: .; V gene: TRBV27; J gene: TRBJ2-7; CDR3 protein: CASSSNRASGRKNEQYF; CDR3 DNA: TGTGCCAGCAGCTCTAACAGGGCGAGCGGGAGGAAAAACGAGCAGTACTTC
D gene: .; clone size: .; V gene: TRBV5-5; J gene: TRBJ2-1; CDR3 protein: CASSLGLGSLLDEQFF; CDR3 DNA: TGTGCCAGCAGCTTGGGGCTCGGATCCTTATTGGATGAGCAGTTCTTC
D gene: TRBD2; clone size: .; V gene: TRBV9; J gene: TRBJ2-1; CDR3 protein: CASSFGTSANEQFF; CDR3 DNA: TGTGCCAGCAGCTTTGGGACTAGCGCGAATGAGCAGTTCTTC
D gene: TRBD2; clone size: .; V gene: TRBV5-1; J gene: TRBJ2-1; CDR3 protein: CASSTGLAGGFYNEQFF; CDR3 DNA: TGCGCCAGCAGCACGGGACTAGCGGGAGGGTTTTACAATGAGCAGTTCTTC
D gene: TRBD2; clone size: .; V gene: TRBV5-5; J gene: TRBJ2-3; CDR3 protein: CASSTRLAGADTQYF; CDR3 DNA: TGTGCCAGCAGCACCCGACTAGCGGGAGCGGATACGCAGTATTTT
D gene: .; clone size: few; V gene: TRBV19; J gene: TRBJ1-1; CDR3 protein: CASTDNQRLGSGAFF; CDR3 DNA: TGTGCCAGTACCGATAATCAGAGGTTGGGATCAGGGGCTTTCTTT
D gene: .; clone size: .; V gene: TRBV28; J gene: TRBJ1-1; CDR3 protein: CASSLQGGVRYTEAFF; CDR3 DNA: TGTGCCAGCAGTTTACAAGGGGGGGTTAGATACACTGAAGCTTTCTTT
D gene: .; clone size: .; V gene: TRBV28; J gene: TRBJ2-7; CDR3 protein: CASSAGARAAEQYF; CDR3 DNA: TGTGCCAGCAGTGCCGGGGCGCGGGCGGCCGAGCAGTACTTC
D gene: .; clone size: once; V gene: TRBV7-2; J gene: TRBJ2-1; CDR3 protein: CASSPPNSYNEQFF; CDR3 DNA: TGTGCCAGCAGTCCGCCAAACTCCTACAATGAGCAGTTCTTC
D gene: .; clone size: once; V gene: TRBV5-4; J gene: TRBJ2-3; CDR3 protein: CASSLDPLRSTGDTQYF; CDR3 DNA: TGTGCCAGCAGCTTGGACCCTCTTAGGAGCACAGGAGATACGCAGTATTTT
D gene: TRBD1; clone size: .; V gene: TRBV7-9; J gene: TRBJ2-2; CDR3 protein: CASRTGQGTTGELFF; CDR3 DNA: TGTGCCAGCAGGACCGGACAGGGGACCACCGGGGAGCTGTTTTTT
D gene: .; clone size: .; V gene: TRBV5-1; J gene: TRBJ1-1; CDR3 protein: CASSLGEVGTEAFF; CDR3 DNA: TGCGCCAGCAGTCTGGGGGAGGTGGGCACTGAAGCTTTCTTT
D gene: .; clone size: .; V gene: TRBV5-1; J gene: TRBJ2-1; CDR3 protein: CASSPTPGTDNEQFF; CDR3 DNA: TGCGCCAGCAGCCCCACCCCCGGGACCGACAATGAGCAGTTCTTC
D gene: .; clone size: .; V gene: TRBV28; J gene: TRBJ2-7; CDR3 protein: CATQGSTYEQYF; CDR3 DNA: TGTGCCACACAGGGTTCTACCTACGAGCAGTACTTC
D gene: .; clone size: .; V gene: TRBV4-3; J gene: TRBJ2-1; CDR3 protein: CASSQDALTYNEQFF; CDR3 DNA: TGCGCCAGCAGCCAAGATGCCCTTACCTACAATGAGCAGTTCTTC
D gene: TRBD1; clone size: once; V gene: TRBV18; J gene: TRBJ2-7; CDR3 protein: CASSPSFPGQGFHEQYF; CDR3 DNA: TGTGCCAGCTCACCGTCTTTTCCGGGACAGGGATTCCACGAGCAGTACTTC
D gene: .; clone size: .; V gene: TRBV4-1; J gene: TRBJ1-3; CDR3 protein: CASSQTPGLENTIYF; CDR3 DNA: TGCGCCAGCAGCCAAACCCCGGGCCTTGAAAACACCATATATTTT
D gene: TRBD2; clone size: .; V gene: TRBV6-1; J gene: TRBJ2-5; CDR3 protein: CASSEGGLAGFQETQYF; CDR3 DNA: TGTGCCAGCAGTGAAGGTGGACTAGCGGGATTCCAAGAGACCCAGTACTTC
D gene: TRBD1; clone size: .; V gene: TRBV5-4; J gene: TRBJ2-7; CDR3 protein: CASSEGQGDEQYF; CDR3 DNA: TGTGCCAGCAGCGAAGGACAGGGAGACGAGCAGTACTTC
D gene: .; clone size: .; V gene: TRBV4-2; J gene: TRBJ1-2; CDR3 protein: CASSQVNYGYTF; CDR3 DNA: TGTGCCAGCAGCCAAGTCAACTATGGCTACACCTTC
D gene: TRBD1; clone size: once; V gene: TRBV2; J gene: TRBJ2-5; CDR3 protein: CASRDRAETQYF; CDR3 DNA: TGTGCCAGCCGGGACAGGGCGGAGACCCAGTACTTC
D gene: .; clone size: .; V gene: TRBV7-5; J gene: TRBJ1-3; CDR3 protein: CVRSPAAGTVF; CDR3 DNA: TGTGTCAGAAGCCCCGCCGCCGGGACAGTTTTT
D gene: .; clone size: .; V gene: TRBV13; J gene: TRBJ1-2; CDR3 protein: CASSLDSNYGYTF; CDR3 DNA: TGTGCCAGCAGCTTAGACAGCAACTATGGCTACACCTTC
D gene: .; clone size: once; V gene: TRBV7-2; J gene: TRBJ2-3; CDR3 protein: CASSPPRGTNLWDTQYF; CDR3 DNA: TGTGCCAGCAGCCCACCCCGCGGGACAAACCTTTGGGATACGCAGTATTTT
D gene: TRBD1; clone size: once; V gene: TRBV28; J gene: TRBJ1-5; CDR3 protein: CASSLLIGRGADQPQHF; CDR3 DNA: TGTGCCAGCAGTTTGCTTATCGGCAGGGGGGCCGATCAGCCCCAGCATTTT
D gene: .; clone size: .; V gene: TRBV29-1; J gene: TRBJ1-1; CDR3 protein: CSVEGQVNTEAFF; CDR3 DNA: TGCAGCGTTGAAGGGCAGGTGAACACTGAAGCTTTCTTT
D gene: .; clone size: .; V gene: TRBV27; J gene: TRBJ1-6; CDR3 protein: CASSFRGQPGNSPLHF; CDR3 DNA: TGTGCCAGCAGTTTCCGCGGACAGCCAGGAAATTCACCCCTCCACTTT
D gene: TRBD1; clone size: few; V gene: TRBV19; J gene: TRBJ1-1; CDR3 protein: CAILDRFEAFF; CDR3 DNA: TGTGCCATCCTGGACAGGTTTGAAGCTTTCTTT
D gene: .; clone size: .; V gene: TRBV28; J gene: TRBJ2-7; CDR3 protein: CASMRGWSEQYF; CDR3 DNA: TGTGCCAGCATGCGAGGGTGGTCCGAGCAGTACTTC
D gene: TRBD2; clone size: .; V gene: TRBV28; J gene: TRBJ2-7; CDR3 protein: CASLKGLPSYEQYF; CDR3 DNA: TGTGCCAGCCTTAAGGGACTACCATCCTACGAGCAGTACTTC
D gene: .; clone size: .; V gene: TRBV30; J gene: TRBJ2-1; CDR3 protein: CAWTHTAMWQFF; CDR3 DNA: TGTGCCTGGACACATACTGCAATGTGGCAGTTCTTC
D gene: TRBD1; clone size: .; V gene: TRBV5-8; J gene: TRBJ1-2; CDR3 protein: CASSYTPGTGYGYTF; CDR3 DNA: TGTGCCAGCAGCTACACCCCCGGGACAGGGTATGGCTACACCTTC
D gene: TRBD2; clone size: .; V gene: TRBV11-3; J gene: TRBJ2-2; CDR3 protein: CASSQTSGGTNTGELFF; CDR3 DNA: TGTGCCAGCAGCCAGACTAGCGGGGGAACGAACACCGGGGAGCTGTTTTTT
D gene: TRBD2; clone size: .; V gene: TRBV25-1; J gene: TRBJ2-5; CDR3 protein: CASSEYGLAVQETQYF; CDR3 DNA: TGTGCCAGCAGTGAATATGGACTAGCAGTACAAGAGACCCAGTACTTC
D gene: .; clone size: .; V gene: TRBV6-5; J gene: TRBJ1-1; CDR3 protein: CASRRRGVIRAFF; CDR3 DNA: TGTGCCAGCCGACGGCGGGGGGTGATCCGAGCTTTCTTT
D gene: .; clone size: .; V gene: TRBV6-6; J gene: TRBJ2-1; CDR3 protein: CASSGENSYNEQFF; CDR3 DNA: TGTGCCAGCAGCGGTGAAAACTCCTACAATGAGCAGTTCTTC